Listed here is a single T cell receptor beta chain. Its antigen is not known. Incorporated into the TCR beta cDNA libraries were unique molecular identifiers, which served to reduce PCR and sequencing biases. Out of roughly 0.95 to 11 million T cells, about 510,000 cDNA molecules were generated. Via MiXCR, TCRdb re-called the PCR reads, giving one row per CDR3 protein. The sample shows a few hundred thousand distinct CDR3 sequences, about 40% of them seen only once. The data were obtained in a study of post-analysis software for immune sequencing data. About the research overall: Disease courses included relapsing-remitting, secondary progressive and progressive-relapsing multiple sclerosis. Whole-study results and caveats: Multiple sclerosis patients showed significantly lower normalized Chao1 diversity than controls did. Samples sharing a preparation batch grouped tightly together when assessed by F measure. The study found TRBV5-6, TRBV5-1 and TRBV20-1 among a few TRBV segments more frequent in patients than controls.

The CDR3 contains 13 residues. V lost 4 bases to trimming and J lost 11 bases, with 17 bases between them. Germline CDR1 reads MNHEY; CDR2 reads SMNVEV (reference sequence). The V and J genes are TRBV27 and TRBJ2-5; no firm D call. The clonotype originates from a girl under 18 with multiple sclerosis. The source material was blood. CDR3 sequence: CASSYGPYNEQYF. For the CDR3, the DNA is TGTGCCAGCAGTTACGGGCCCTACAATGAGCAGTACTTC.